Following are 2 T cell receptor beta chains from one sample sequenced in a study of post-analysis software for immune sequencing data. Findings and limits, study-wide: There were five or six TRBV segments more frequent in patients than controls, and TRBV5-6, TRBV5-1 and TRBV20-1 were among them.

Which antigens these TCRs recognize remains unknown. The TCR beta cDNA libraries contained unique molecular identifiers. TCRdb independently ran MiXCR on the PCR reads; one entry per CDR3 protein. Seen here are hundreds of thousands of distinct CDR3 sequences, 25% to 30% observed once, and the top ten hold roughly 0.53%. The specimen was blood. Receptors were obtained from a girl aged 10 to 17 with multiple sclerosis.

The chain employs TRBV5-8 and TRBJ1-2, with D possibly being TRBD1 (5 bases). With 3 bases removed from V and 7 bases from J, the gap between germline ends came to 16 bases. The germline gives CDR1 SGHTS, CDR2 YDEGEE. CDR3 length: 14 amino acids. The DNA for the CDR3 is TGTGCCAGCAGCTGGGCGGTTGGGGGAGCTGGCTACACCTTC. Translated, it gives CASSWAVGGAGYTF.

The rearrangement uses TRBV7-9 and TRBJ2-3, with TRBD1 identical over 8 bases. The CDR3 has 16 amino acids. From germline, CDR1 is SEHNR and CDR2 FQNEAQ (reference sequence). Unmatched junction bases numbered 8, after V lost 4 bases and J lost 2 bases. CDR3 protein: CASSSHDRGNTDTQYF. The CDR3 bases are TGTGCCAGCAGCTCCCACGACAGGGGTAACACAGATACGCAGTATTTT.